These 11 T cell receptor beta chains originate from one sample sequenced in a study of graft-versus-host responses after intestinal transplantation. The assay was immunoSEQ multiplex PCR, and TCRdb's table has in-frame clones only and misses some. The repertoire consists of more than 3,500 clones, with roughly 80% occurring once and the leading ten covering 5.5% to 8.5%. From the graft tissue, intraepithelial and lamina propria lymphocytes were released through processing. The sample was ileum tissue, taken 9 days after transplant. These receptors were taken from a human patient who received an intestinal transplant, so some T cells may come from the graft donor.

The table lists this clone with a few counts. V and J are TRBV19 and TRBJ1-5, with 8 bases that match TRBD1. The trim removed 3 bases at V and 5 bases at J, leaving 6 bases unmatched. The CDR3 spans 15 residues. Germline values: CDR1 LNHDA, CDR2 SQIVND (reference sequence). The CDR3 DNA reads as TGTGCCAGTAGTATGGGACAGGAGGCCTATCAGCCCCAGCATTTT. Residues: CASSMGQEAYQPQHF.

A word on this clone: The sample holds other DNA sequences that translate to the same CDR3. The rearrangement links TRBV5-1 to TRBJ2-7; D unclear. V lost 1 base to trimming and J lost 3 bases, with 23 bases between them. CDR1 and CDR2 (germline): SGHRS, YFSETQ. This CDR3 is 18 amino acids long. CDR3 DNA: TGCGCCAGCAGCTTGTTTTTCCAGGCCGCTCCACTGGGCTACGAGCAGTACTTC. Its protein is CASSLFFQAAPLGYEQYF.

The chain has TRBV30 and TRBJ2-7; D call uncertain. The CDR3 has 14 residues. CDR1 and CDR2 from the germline V gene are GTSNPN and SVGIG (reference sequence). V lost 0 bases and J lost 2, with 11 bases in between. CDR3 sequence reads: CAWSVLGTAYEQYF. DNA of the CDR3: TGTGCCTGGAGTGTACTGGGAACAGCCTACGAGCAGTACTTC.

The chain employs TRBV7-3 and TRBJ2-2; TRBD2 might be the D (6 bases). The CDR3 sequence is 16 residues long. The V gene's germline CDR1 is SGHTA and CDR2 FQGTGA. V was clipped by 5 bases and J by 4 bases, with 17 bases between them. The CDR3 DNA reads as TGTGCCAGCAGCCAGCGGGCCCTCGGAGTCACCGGGGAGCTGTTTTTT. It is translated as CASSQRALGVTGELFF.

V gene TRBV6-1 combines with J gene TRBJ1-2; D is perhaps TRBD1 (5 bases). This CDR3 spans 13 amino acids. CDR1 and CDR2 from the germline V gene are MNHNS and SASEGT. The V end lost 5 bases, the J end lost 6 bases, and 13 bases lay between the germline ends. CDR3 nucleotides: TGTGCCAGCAGTCCCAGGAGGGGCGATGGCTACACCTTC. It yields the protein CASSPRRGDGYTF.

The genes are TRBV5-5 and TRBJ1-5; 7 positions agree with TRBD1. The CDR3 spans 14 residues. The junction had 4 bases not matched to a gene; V was cut back by 1 base and J by 6 bases. Germline-derived CDR1 and CDR2 are SGHKS and YYEKEE (reference sequence). CDR3 coding DNA: TGTGCCAGCAGCTTGACAGGGGTAGGTCAGCCCCAGCATTTT. Its translation: CASSLTGVGQPQHF.

This sequence joins TRBV7-8 and TRBJ2-5; D is possibly TRBD1 or TRBD2 (5 bases each). The CDR3 extends over 14 amino acids. Germline CDR1 and CDR2: SGHVS and FQNEAQ. Trimming pared 1 base from V and 4 bases from J, leaving 10 bases between. The DNA of the CDR3 is TGTGCCAGCAGCTTAGGGGGGATGGTAGAGACCCAGTACTTC. Its protein product is CASSLGGMVETQYF.

This chain connects TRBV21-1 to TRBJ1-5. TRBV21-1 is a listed pseudogene. The CDR3 loop spans 19 amino acids. CDR3 loop: CASSKIHAAGGVSYQPQHF. DNA for the CDR3: TGTGCCAGCAGCAAAATCCATGCGGCAGGGGGGGTTTCCTATCAGCCCCAGCATTTT.

V usage is TRBV5-1 and J usage is TRBJ2-2; tentatively, D is TRBD2 (6 bases). Germline V gene data show CDR1 as SGHRS and CDR2 as YFSETQ. This CDR3 comprises 13 residues. The V and J ends lost 7 bases and 7 bases respectively, with 14 bases between them. This CDR3 is CASLGSRDGELFF. The CDR3 nucleotides are TGCGCCAGCCTCGGGAGCCGGGACGGGGAGCTGTTTTTT.

This clone was picked up a small number of times. This rearrangement joins TRBV5-6 to TRBJ2-7; D is ambiguous. The CDR3 totals 16 residues. V was pared by 2 bases and J by 2 bases, with 17 bases between. Germline lookup yields CDR1 SGHDT and CDR2 YYEEEE. CDR3 DNA sequence: TGTGCCAGCAGCTTTGGCCACGGGCAGAGGCCCTACGAGCAGTACTTC. Translation: CASSFGHGQRPYEQYF.

The V call is TRBV10-2, the J call TRBJ1-3; D remains ambiguous. The CDR3 runs to 23 residues. The germline gives CDR1 WSHSY, CDR2 SAAADI. Trimming removed 0 bases from V and 2 bases from J, with 32 bases in between. In DNA, the CDR3 is TGCGCCAGCAGTGAGTCGATGCCACGGTTAACCTCCCAGTTAAGGAGACCTGGAAACACCATATATTTT. Translated: CASSESMPRLTSQLRRPGNTIYF.